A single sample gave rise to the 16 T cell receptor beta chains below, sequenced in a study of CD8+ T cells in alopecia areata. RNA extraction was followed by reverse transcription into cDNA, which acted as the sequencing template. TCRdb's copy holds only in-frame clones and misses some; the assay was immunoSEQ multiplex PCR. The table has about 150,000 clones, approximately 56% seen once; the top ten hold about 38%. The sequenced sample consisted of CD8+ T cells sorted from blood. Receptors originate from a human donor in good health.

The CDR3 DNA follows: TGTGCCAGCAGCGTAGCTACGGGACACACTGAAGCTTTCTTT. Residues: CASSVATGHTEAFF. The chain couples TRBV9 to TRBJ1-1; a weak D match, TRBD1 (5 bases). Germline CDR1 is SGDLS and CDR2 is YYNGEE. The CDR3 covers 14 residues. Trimming took 0 bases from V and 3 from J, leaving 9 bases between them. Together with reference TRBV9 and TRBJ1-1, the CDR3 gives the full variable domain: DSGVTQTPKHLITATGQRVTLRCSPRSGDLSVYWYQQSLDQGLQFLIQYYNGEERAKGNILERFSAQQFPDLHSELNLSSLELGDSALYFCASSVATGHTEAFFGQGTRLTVV.

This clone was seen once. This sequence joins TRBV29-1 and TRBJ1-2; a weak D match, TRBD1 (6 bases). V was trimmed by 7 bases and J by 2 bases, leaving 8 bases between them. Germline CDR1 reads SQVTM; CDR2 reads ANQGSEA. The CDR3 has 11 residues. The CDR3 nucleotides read TGCAGCGCCACAGGGAACTATGGCTACACCTTC. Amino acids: CSATGNYGYTF.

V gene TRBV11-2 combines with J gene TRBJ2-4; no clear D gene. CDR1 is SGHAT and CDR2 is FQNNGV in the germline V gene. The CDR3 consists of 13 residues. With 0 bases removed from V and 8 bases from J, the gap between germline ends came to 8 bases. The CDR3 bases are TGTGCCAGCAGCTTAGAGGTTTTGGACATTCAGTACTTC. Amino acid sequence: CASSLEVLDIQYF.

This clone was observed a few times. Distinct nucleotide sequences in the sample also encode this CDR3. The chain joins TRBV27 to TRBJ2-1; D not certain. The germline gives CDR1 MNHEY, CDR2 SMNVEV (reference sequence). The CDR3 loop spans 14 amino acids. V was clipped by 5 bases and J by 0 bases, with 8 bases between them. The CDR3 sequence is CASSPGSSYNEQFF. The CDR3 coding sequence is TGTGCCAGCAGTCCGGGCAGCTCCTACAATGAGCAGTTCTTC.

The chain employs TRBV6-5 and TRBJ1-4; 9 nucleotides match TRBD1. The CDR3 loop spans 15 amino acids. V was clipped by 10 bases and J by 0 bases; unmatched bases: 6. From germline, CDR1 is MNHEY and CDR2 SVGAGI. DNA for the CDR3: TGTGCCACGGGACAGGGAGCGTCAACTAATGAAAAACTGTTTTTT. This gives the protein CATGQGASTNEKLFF.

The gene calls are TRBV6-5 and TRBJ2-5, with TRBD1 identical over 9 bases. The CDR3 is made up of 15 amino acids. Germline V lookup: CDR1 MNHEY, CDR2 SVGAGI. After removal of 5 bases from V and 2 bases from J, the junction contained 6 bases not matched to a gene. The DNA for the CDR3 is TGTGCCAGCAGTCTCGGACAGGGGAGACAAGAGACCCAGTACTTC. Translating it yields CASSLGQGRQETQYF.

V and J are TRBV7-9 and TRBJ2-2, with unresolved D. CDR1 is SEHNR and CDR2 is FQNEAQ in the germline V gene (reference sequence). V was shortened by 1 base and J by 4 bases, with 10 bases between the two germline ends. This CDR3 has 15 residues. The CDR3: CASSLVGQLTGELFF. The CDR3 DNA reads TGTGCCAGCAGCTTAGTCGGGCAGCTCACCGGGGAGCTGTTTTTT. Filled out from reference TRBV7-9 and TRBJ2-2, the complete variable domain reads DTGVSQNPRHKITKRGQNVTFRCDPISEHNRLYWYRQTLGQGPEFLTYFQNEAQLEKSRLLSDRFSAERPKGSFSTLEIQRTEQGDSAMYLCASSLVGQLTGELFFGEGSRLTVL.

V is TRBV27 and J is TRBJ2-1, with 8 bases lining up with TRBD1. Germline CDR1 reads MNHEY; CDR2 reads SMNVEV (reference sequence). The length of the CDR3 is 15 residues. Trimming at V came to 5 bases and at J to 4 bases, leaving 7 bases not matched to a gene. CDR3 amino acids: CASSAGTGGYNEQFF. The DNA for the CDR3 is TGTGCCAGCAGTGCGGGGACAGGAGGTTACAATGAGCAGTTCTTC.

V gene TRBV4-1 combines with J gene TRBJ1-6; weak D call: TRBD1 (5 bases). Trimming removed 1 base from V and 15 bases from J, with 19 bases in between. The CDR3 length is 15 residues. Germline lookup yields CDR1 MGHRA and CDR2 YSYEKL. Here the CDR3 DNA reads TGCGCCAGCAGCCAAGGAGCCTTCGGGGACGTTGTCCTCCACTTT. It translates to CASSQGAFGDVVLHF.

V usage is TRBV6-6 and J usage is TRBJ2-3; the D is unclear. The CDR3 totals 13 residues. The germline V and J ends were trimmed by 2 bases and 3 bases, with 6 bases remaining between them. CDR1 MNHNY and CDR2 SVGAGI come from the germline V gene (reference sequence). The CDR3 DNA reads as TGTGCCAGCAGTTACGGTGCAACAGATACGCAGTATTTT. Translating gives CASSYGATDTQYF.

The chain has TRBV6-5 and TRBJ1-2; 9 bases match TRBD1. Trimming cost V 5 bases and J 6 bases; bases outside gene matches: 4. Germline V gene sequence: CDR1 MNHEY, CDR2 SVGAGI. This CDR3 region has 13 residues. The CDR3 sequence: CASSTGQGNGYTF. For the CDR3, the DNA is TGTGCCAGCAGTACGGGACAGGGAAATGGCTACACCTTC.

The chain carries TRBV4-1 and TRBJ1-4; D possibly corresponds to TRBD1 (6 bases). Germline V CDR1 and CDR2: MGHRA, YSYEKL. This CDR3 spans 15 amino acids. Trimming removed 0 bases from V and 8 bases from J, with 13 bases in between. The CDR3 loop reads CASSQEGDISEKLFF. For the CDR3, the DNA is TGCGCCAGCAGCCAAGAGGGGGACATTTCCGAAAAACTGTTTTTT.

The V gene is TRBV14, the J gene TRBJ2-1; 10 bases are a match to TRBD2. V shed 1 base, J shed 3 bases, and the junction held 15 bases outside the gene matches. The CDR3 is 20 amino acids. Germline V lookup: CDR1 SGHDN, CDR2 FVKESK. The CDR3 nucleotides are TGTGCCAGCAGCCAAGTTTTTGGTCTAGCGGGAGTCCCGGGCTACAATGAGCAGTTCTTC. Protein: CASSQVFGLAGVPGYNEQFF.

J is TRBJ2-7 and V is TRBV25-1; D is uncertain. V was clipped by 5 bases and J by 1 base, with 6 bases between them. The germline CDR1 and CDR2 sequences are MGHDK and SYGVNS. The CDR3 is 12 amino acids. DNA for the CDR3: TGTGCCAGCAGTACCAGTTCCTACGAGCAGTACTTC. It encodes CASSTSSYEQYF.

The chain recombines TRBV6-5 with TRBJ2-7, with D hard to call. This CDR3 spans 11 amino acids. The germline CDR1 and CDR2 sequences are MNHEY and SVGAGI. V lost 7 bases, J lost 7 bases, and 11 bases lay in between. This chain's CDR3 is CASTPMSEQYF. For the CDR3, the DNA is TGTGCCAGCACCCCCATGTCGGAGCAGTACTTC.

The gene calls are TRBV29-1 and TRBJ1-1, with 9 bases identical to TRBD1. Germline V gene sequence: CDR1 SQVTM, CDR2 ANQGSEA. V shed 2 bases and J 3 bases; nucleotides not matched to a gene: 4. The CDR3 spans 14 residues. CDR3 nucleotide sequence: TGCAGCGTTGAACCGGGACAGGGATACACTGAAGCTTTCTTT. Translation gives CSVEPGQGYTEAFF. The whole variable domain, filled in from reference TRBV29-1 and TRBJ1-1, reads SAVISQKPSRDICQRGTSLTIQCQVDSQVTMMFWYRQQPGQSLTLIATANQGSEATYESGFVIDKFPISRPNLTFSTLTVSNMSPEDSSIYLCSVEPGQGYTEAFFGQGTRLTVV.